This T cell receptor (beta chain) was sequenced for a study of cytomegalovirus exposure and HLA in healthy donors. Broader study findings: Looking again later, the authors saw that most CMV-associated TCR beta chains seemed HLA-restricted.

This PCR relied on a set of 60 Vbeta primers and 13 Jbeta primers. TCRdb keeps only in-frame clones here, not all; method: immunoSEQ multiplex PCR. This table has about 180,000 clones, around 80% appearing once. Though probably carrying unrecorded immune exposures, donors were nominally healthy at sampling. Concerning this clone: Antigen specificity is unknown.

The sequencing sample was made of PBMCs. The source is a woman aged 25 to 39 in good health and CMV-seronegative.

Written as DNA, the CDR3 is TGTGCCAGCAGTGAGGTCAGGGGCGGTGAGACCCAGTACTTC. Translation: CASSEVRGGETQYF. The V call is TRBV2, the J call TRBJ2-5, with D possibly TRBD1 on 6 matching bases. Germline V gene data show CDR1 as SNHLY and CDR2 as FYNNEI. V was cut by 3 bases and J by 5 bases, with 13 bases left in between. This CDR3 region has 14 residues.